The next 7 T cell receptor beta chains were all read from a single sample in a study of graft-versus-host responses after intestinal transplantation. Assay: immunoSEQ multiplex PCR; the TCRdb copy retains only in-frame clones and omits some. The sample includes approximately 17,000 clones, 83% of them seen just once. To release intraepithelial and lamina propria lymphocytes, the graft tissue was processed. The sequencing used ileum tissue, collected 580 to 600 days after intestinal transplantation. The receptor set was obtained from a human patient who received an intestinal transplant, so some T cells may come from the graft donor.

This clone was recorded a few times. The chain combines TRBV27 with TRBJ2-7, with 7 bases identical to TRBD2. CDR1 is MNHEY, CDR2 SMNVEV, per germline (reference sequence). J gave up 2 bases and V 6 bases, and 4 bases lay outside the gene matches. This CDR3 spans 13 amino acids. CDR3 protein: CASRRGFAYEQYF. The CDR3 DNA reads as TGTGCCAGCAGGCGGGGGTTTGCCTACGAGCAGTACTTC.

This chain links TRBV9 with TRBJ2-3; D gene unclear. The CDR3 runs to 15 residues. V lost 4 bases and J 0 bases, leaving 12 bases between the germline ends. Looked up from germline, CDR1 is SGDLS and CDR2 is YYNGEE. CDR3 in amino acids: CASSPRSISTDTQYF. For the CDR3, the DNA is TGTGCCAGCAGCCCACGATCGATTAGCACAGATACGCAGTATTTT.

The sample holds one count of this clone. The chain combines TRBV5-6 with TRBJ1-1; perhaps TRBD1 as D (5 bases). The germline V and J ends were trimmed by 5 bases and 4 bases, with 6 bases remaining between them. The CDR3 sequence is 11 residues long. Germline V gene lookup returns CDR1 SGHDT and CDR2 YYEEEE. CDR3 sequence: CASRRGTEAFF. CDR3 nucleotide sequence: TGTGCCAGCAGGAGGGGCACTGAAGCTTTCTTT.

V is TRBV5-8 and J is TRBJ1-4; TRBD1 matches 7 bases. Germline V CDR1 and CDR2: SGHTS, YDEGEE. CDR3 length equals 15 residues. V was clipped by 3 bases and J by 5 bases; unmatched bases: 7. Here the CDR3 DNA reads TGTGCCAGCAGCTCCGGGGACAGACCAAATGAAAAACTGTTTTTT. It specifies CASSSGDRPNEKLFF. The full variable domain, rest sourced from reference TRBV5-8 and TRBJ1-4, is EAGVTQSPTHLIKTRGQQATLRCSPISGHTSVYWYQQALGLGLQFLLWYDEGEERNRGNFPPRFSGRQFPNYSSELNVNALELEDSALYLCASSSGDRPNEKLFFGSGTQLSVL.

The chain carries TRBV18 and TRBJ1-5, with a possible D match to TRBD1 (6 bases). The V and J ends lost 3 bases and 1 base respectively, with 10 bases between them. Per the germline V gene, CDR1 is KGHSH and CDR2 is LQKENI. This CDR3 comprises 15 residues. The CDR3: CASSPGGKSNQPQHF. The CDR3 region has the DNA TGTGCCAGCTCACCGGGGGGCAAAAGCAATCAGCCCCAGCATTTT.

The chain has TRBV2 and TRBJ2-1; D is ambiguous. Germline CDR1 and CDR2: SNHLY and FYNNEI. The CDR3 runs to 15 residues. V was cut by 2 bases and J by 4 bases, with 12 bases left in between. The CDR3 loop is CASSERPSVYNEQFF. CDR3 DNA sequence: TGTGCCAGCAGTGAAAGGCCGTCGGTATACAATGAGCAGTTCTTC. The full variable domain, in which reference TRBV2 and TRBJ2-1 provide the parts outside the CDR3, is EPEVTQTPSHQVTQMGQEVILRCVPISNHLYFYWYRQILGQKVEFLVSFYNNEISEKSEIFDDQFSVERPDGSNFTLKIRSTKLEDSAMYFCASSERPSVYNEQFFGPGTRLTVL.

The rearrangement joins TRBV30 to TRBJ1-4; D ambiguous. V was clipped by 2 bases and J by 0 bases, with 31 bases between them. The CDR3 length is 22 residues. Germline loops: CDR1 GTSNPN, CDR2 SVGIG (reference sequence). In DNA form, the CDR3 reads TGTGCCTGGAGTTTGATTGTTCTCAAACAGAGAAACTATTATTCAACTAATGAAAAACTGTTTTTT. Translating gives CAWSLIVLKQRNYYSTNEKLFF. Drawing the rest from reference TRBV30 and TRBJ1-4, the complete variable domain is SQTIHQWPATLVQPVGSPLSLECTVEGTSNPNLYWYRQAAGRGLQLLFYSVGIGQISSEVPQNLSASRPQDRQFILSSKKLLLSDSGFYLCAWSLIVLKQRNYYSTNEKLFFGSGTQLSVL.